This T cell receptor beta chain was sequenced during a study of blood T cells in healthy people across ages. The V end lost 2 bases, the J end lost 9 bases, and 13 bases lay between the germline ends. There are 14 residues in the CDR3. Germline loops: CDR1 SNHLY, CDR2 FYNNEI. A remark on this clonotype: The target antigen is unknown.

Healthy Caucasian individuals from Russia aged roughly 6 to 90 served as donors. Study-wide findings and caveats: Aged donors had fewer naive CD4+ cells and lower diversity than long-lived donors. The fall in TCR beta diversity per million T cells was roughly linear with age.

Using a J-beta primer mix together with a sample-barcoded 5' primer, a second PCR was run for roughly 6 to 12 cycles. TCRdb re-analysed the 5' RACE reads in MiXCR, keeping a single row per CDR3 protein. The table has fewer than 950,000 distinct CDR3 sequences, around half seen once; the top ten hold about 42%. What was sequenced was blood. This TCR was recovered from a man older than 75 in good health. The J gene is TRBJ1-4, the V gene TRBV2; D gene uncertain. The CDR3 region has the DNA TGTGCCAGCAGTGAAAATAGTGTGCGGAAAAAACTGTTTTTT. Translation gives CASSENSVRKKLFF.